A single sample is the source of the 7 T cell receptor beta chains below, sequenced in a study of OX40 agonist ivuxolimab in advanced cancers. Libraries were prepared by immunoSEQ multiplex PCR; TCRdb keeps only in-frame clonotypes and omits some of them. The sample yields over 65,000 clones, roughly 88% seen once. Material: CD4+ or CD8+ T cells sorted from blood, obtained in a trial of the OX40 agonist ivuxolimab. The receptors originated from an adult with an advanced solid tumor such as melanoma, head and neck, liver or kidney cancer.

The chain joins TRBV5-6 to TRBJ2-7, with no clear D. Trimming removed 0 bases at V and 2 bases at J, with 9 bases between. CDR1 is SGHDT and CDR2 is YYEEEE in the germline V gene. This CDR3 is built from 14 residues. The CDR3 nucleotides are TGTGCCAGCAGCTTGGCAGGTCTGGCCTACGAGCAGTACTTC. Translated: CASSLAGLAYEQYF.

The chain recombines TRBV7-3 with TRBJ2-1; tentatively, D is TRBD2 (5 bases). This CDR3 contains 13 residues. Germline V gene data show CDR1 as SGHTA and CDR2 as FQGTGA. The ends were cut back, 2 bases at V and 7 bases at J, with 9 bases in the middle. This CDR3 is CASSLQIANEQFF. The DNA of the CDR3 is TGTGCCAGCAGCTTACAAATAGCGAATGAGCAGTTCTTC. The complete variable domain, with remaining parts taken from reference TRBV7-3 and TRBJ2-1, reads GAGVSQTPSNKVTEKGKYVELRCDPISGHTALYWYRQSLGQGPEFLIYFQGTGAADDSGLPNDRFFAVRPEGSVSTLKIQRTERGDSAVYLCASSLQIANEQFFGPGTRLTVL.

The rearrangement joins TRBV11-2 to TRBJ2-1, with D maybe TRBD2 (7 bases). In germline, CDR1 is SGHAT, CDR2 FQNNGV. The CDR3 totals 18 residues. Trimming left V 0 bases short and J 10 bases short, with 25 bases between. CDR3 loop: CASSLDRWAGESRGEQFF. CDR3 in DNA: TGTGCCAGCAGCTTAGATCGGTGGGCGGGAGAATCGAGGGGGGAGCAGTTCTTC.

The chain links TRBV10-1 to TRBJ2-1; 9 nucleotides match TRBD1. This CDR3 spans 13 amino acids. Germline V gene lookup returns CDR1 WNHNN and CDR2 SYGVQD (reference sequence). V was pared by 4 bases and J by 13 bases, with 8 bases of the junction left unmatched. The CDR3 loop reads CASSGGTGMPQFF. The CDR3 DNA is TGCGCCAGCAGTGGAGGGACAGGGATGCCCCAGTTCTTC.

The chain has TRBV7-9 and TRBJ2-1; no reliable D call. Germline lookup yields CDR1 SEHNR and CDR2 FQNEAQ (reference sequence). Trimming took 3 bases from V and 7 from J, leaving 7 bases between them. CDR3 length: 12 residues. The CDR3 reads CASSFSQNEQFF. The CDR3 DNA is TGTGCCAGCAGCTTTTCTCAAAATGAGCAGTTCTTC.

Here the CDR3 DNA reads TGCGCCAGCAGCTTGGGAGCGGGAGGGTTCCAAGAGACCCAGTACTTC. Encoded protein: CASSLGAGGFQETQYF. The chain has TRBV5-1 and TRBJ2-5; 10 bases align to TRBD2. After removal of 0 bases from V and 1 base from J, the junction contained 3 bases not matched to a gene. The germline gives CDR1 SGHRS, CDR2 YFSETQ. The CDR3 is made up of 16 amino acids. The whole variable domain, filled in from reference TRBV5-1 and TRBJ2-5, reads KAGVTQTPRYLIKTRGQQVTLSCSPISGHRSVSWYQQTPGQGLQFLFEYFSETQRNKGNFPGRFSGRQFSNSRSEMNVSTLELGDSALYLCASSLGAGGFQETQYFGPGTRLLVL.

This clone was counted between two and nine times. This chain joins TRBV9 and TRBJ1-3; D is uncertain. The germline V and J ends were trimmed by 0 bases and 2 bases, with 12 bases remaining between them. The germline V gene has CDR1 SGDLS and CDR2 YYNGEE. The CDR3 contains 16 residues. CDR3 region: CASSVAGTVAGNTIYF. The DNA of the CDR3 is TGTGCCAGCAGCGTAGCGGGTACGGTGGCTGGAAACACCATATATTTT.